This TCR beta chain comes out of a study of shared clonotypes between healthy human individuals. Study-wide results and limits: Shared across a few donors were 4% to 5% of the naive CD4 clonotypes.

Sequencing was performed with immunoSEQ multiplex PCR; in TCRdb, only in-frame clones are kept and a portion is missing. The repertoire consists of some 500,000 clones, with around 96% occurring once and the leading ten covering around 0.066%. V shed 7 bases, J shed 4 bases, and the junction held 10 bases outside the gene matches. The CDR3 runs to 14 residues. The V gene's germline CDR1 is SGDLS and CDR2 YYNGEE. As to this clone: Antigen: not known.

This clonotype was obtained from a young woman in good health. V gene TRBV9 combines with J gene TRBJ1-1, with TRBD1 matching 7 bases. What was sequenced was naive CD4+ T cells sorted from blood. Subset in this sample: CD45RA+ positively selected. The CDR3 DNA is TGTGCCAGCGGCAGACAGGGACTCGGCACTGAAGCTTTCTTT. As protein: CASGRQGLGTEAFF.